This T cell receptor (beta chain) was recovered during a study of shared clonotypes between healthy human individuals. Points from the study as a whole: Of the naive CD4 clonotypes, roughly 5% were shared across four donors. In this cohort, only blood was sampled, and tissue repertoires likely differ. Among non-shared clonotypes, generation probabilities were lower than among those shared by all four donors.

Comments on this clone: The antigen is unknown.

Sequencing was performed with immunoSEQ multiplex PCR; in TCRdb, only in-frame clones are kept and a portion is missing. The sample carries some 900,000 clones, around 80% recorded once. CDR1 is LGHNA and CDR2 is YSLEER in the germline V gene. CDR3 size: 14 residues. Between the trimmed V and J ends, which lost 1 base and 3 bases, there was a span of 9 bases. The rearrangement links TRBV4-3 to TRBJ1-1, with D hard to call. The sequenced sample consisted of memory CD4+ T cells sorted from blood. Documented subset: CD45RA-negative fraction. The TCR was taken from a man in his late teens or twenties in good health. The CDR3, as DNA: TGCGCCAGCAGCCAAGCGGGGAGATACACTGAAGCTTTCTTT. Amino acids: CASSQAGRYTEAFF.